What follows is one T cell receptor beta chain and its context. No antigen is known for it. One base away there is no much larger clone; base qualities are not given. Using the deep immunoSEQ assay, multiplex PCR amplified TCR CDR3 regions from genomic DNA. Extracted genomic DNA from each cell subset was distributed evenly across all wells of several immunoSEQ 96-well plates, and each plate was treated as a replicate. Each replicate PCR for sorted subsets received roughly 0.2 ug genomic DNA, equal to about 29,000 T cell genomes. Purified libraries were measured with a Qubit 3.0 fluorometer, size-checked on a Bioanalyzer 2100, and measured again with the KAPA Library Quantification kit. Every immunoSEQ 96-well plate was sequenced on a dedicated single-read 150-cycle Illumina NextSeq 550 flow cell. The source study handled its data this way. Because only junctional sequences without quality scores were contained in the immunoSEQ output, filtering matching that applied to full-length reads could not be performed. Sequences were annotated with PyIR, a Python wrapper for IgBLAST v1.9, and V/J genes and CDR3 were assigned using IMGT germline references. Reads were filtered out if the reads had weak V/J assignments (E-value above 1e-6), no CDR3, stop codons, out-of-frame junctions, or ambiguous translated residues. V3J clonotypes were defined as sequences sharing an identical inferred V gene, J gene, and CDR3 amino acid sequence. Percentage overlap between repertoires was calculated by dividing the number of shared unique clonotypes by the size of the smaller repertoire. Three approaches were used to assess repertoire richness: RTK rarefaction, the Chao1 estimator, and Recon v2.1 estimates of unobserved clonotypes. OLGA was used to compute generation probabilities for all TCRbeta clonotypes that the gDNA method yielded from a handful of donors. TCRdb carries this immuneACCESS record with in-frame sequences only. Its versions omit some clonotypes, under half of them owing to an unresolved V gene in the studies checked, with the rest unexplained. The V and J calls and the clone size are those of that table, but D and trimming were determined from the DNA. A total of 2,500,000 or so clones appear in this sample, less than 95% of them only once. 0.3% to 0.45% of the sample belongs to the ten largest clones.

The sample belongs to a study of shared clonotypes between healthy human individuals (TCRdb year 2020). About the full investigation: A few men and a couple of women, aged 18 to 49 years, made up the cohort. Between about 0.8 and 8.9 billion PBMCs per donor were obtained by leukapheresis. To increase sequencing depth and limit assay-specific biases, TCR repertoire library preparation and sequencing were carried out by different laboratories using diverse techniques. Blood TCR repertoires of about 5 healthy adults were deeply sequenced to estimate repertoire size and the extent of clonotype sharing between individuals. Per donor, three plates each were used for CD4 naive and CD4 memory, two for CD8 naive, and one for CD8 memory. Overall results and qualifications from the work: Clonotypes shared by all four sorted-subset donors showed higher generation probabilities than non-shared clonotypes. Rarefaction of sorted-subset datasets indicated incomplete sequencing despite the large sequencing depth. Naive subsets generally had larger estimated clonotype richness than memory subsets did. Based on pairwise subsampling, the degree of clonotype sharing among donors was expected to be affected by sequencing depth. Sampling was restricted to blood, and TCR repertoires in tissue are likely to differ from TCR repertoires in blood. Approximately 5% of naive CD4, around 3.6% of naive CD8, about 2.4% of memory CD4, and approximately 0.4% of memory CD8 clonotypes were shared across a few donors. Because the study included only a small number of donors, the genetic and exposure-history diversity represented was limited.

Healthy HIV-negative adults with no recently reported acute infections or vaccinations were included as donors. Only Caucasian adults living in Nashville, Tennessee, USA were represented among the donors. CD4+ T cells were enriched by magnetic negative selection, after which naive cells were positively selected on CD45RA and the negative fraction was taken as the memory subset. Blood was collected by leukapheresis, and PBMCs were isolated by Ficoll-Histopaque density gradient centrifugation and then cryopreserved in liquid nitrogen vapor phase. Analytical flow cytometry was used to check the purity and quantity of each magnetically sorted T cell population. Each sorted fraction had its genomic DNA isolated and then quantified by UV absorbance on a Nanodrop 2000c. The germline V gene (reference sequence) sets CDR1 to DFQATT and CDR2 to SNEGSKA. The CDR3 covers 10 residues, taking in both the cysteine and the phenylalanine. The entry retains the CDR3 DNA only, 30 bases that are in frame from base 1. The junction carries 9 bases between V and J, which are trimmed by 6 bases and 7 bases respectively.

Sequencing used naive CD4+ T cells from PBMCs. The cell subset or site label here, explained by the study, means: CD45RA+ positively selected. The origin of this receptor is a man aged 18 to 30 in good health. Some clones in this sample may be carry-over from other donors' samples. The chain is encoded by TRBV20-1 joined to TRBJ2-5; no D gene call is confident. The DNA sequence reads TGCAGTGCCCGTGCTGTGACCCAGTACTTC. It translates as CSARAVTQYF.